This T cell receptor beta chain was recorded in a study of T cell changes during pregnancy in multiple sclerosis. The repertoire was sequenced with immunoSEQ multiplex PCR; TCRdb's copy has only in-frame clones and lacks some. Of approximately 110,000 clones listed, approximately 89% were seen once; the top ten hold about 3%. Trimming cost V 0 bases and J 1 base, with 13 bases left between them. This CDR3 region has 16 residues. Germline CDR1 and CDR2: MGHRA and YSYEKL. This chain uses TRBV4-1 with TRBJ2-7, with no clear D. This sequence originates from a female donor with multiple sclerosis, enrolled in a pregnancy study. The sample consisted of peripheral blood, taken after pregnancy. The CDR3 sequence is CASSQEGASLSYEQYF. For the CDR3, the DNA is TGCGCCAGCAGCCAAGAAGGAGCCAGCCTTTCCTACGAGCAGTACTTC.